Detailed here is one TCR beta chain. Its antigen remains unidentified. The data originate from a study of cytomegalovirus exposure and HLA in healthy donors. Study-level information: It was reported in a later analysis that the roughly 120 validation repertoires used the same platform as the roughly 670 first-cohort repertoires. General study results and limits: Subsequent analysis showed first-cohort TCR clusters tending to co-occur in 120 validation repertoires. Most sequenced TCRs were rare (though some public TCRs occurred in many donors).

The donors were members of the roughly 120-subject validation cohort (separate from the approximately 670-subject first cohort). Some clones are missing from TCRdb's copy, which holds only in-frame ones; the method was immunoSEQ multiplex PCR. The sample lists about 73,000 clones, around 90% occurring once. Trimming at V came to 5 bases and at J to 5 bases, leaving 7 bases not matched to a gene. The V gene's germline CDR1 is MDHEN and CDR2 SYDVKM. This CDR3 has 14 residues. This chain connects TRBV28 to TRBJ1-1; 8 bases align to TRBD1. The TCR comes from a woman under 30 in good health and CMV-seropositive. Sequences were obtained from PBMCs. The CDR3 DNA is TGTGCCAGCAGTCCCAGGGGGCGTGGGACTGAAGCTTTCTTT. This codes for CASSPRGRGTEAFF.